The clone carrying this T cell receptor beta chain showed up just a few times. What it binds is unknown. The record originates from a study of siplizumab effects on memory and regulatory T cells. As for the study in general: Paired mixed lymphocyte reaction conditions consisted of siplizumab at 0.75 to 1 ug/mL or no drug.

The mixed lymphocyte reaction cells were cocultured at 37°C for around 6 days. This CDR3 region has 14 residues. With 3 bases removed from V and 1 base from J, the gap between germline ends came to 10 bases. Germline CDR1 reads GTSNPN; CDR2 reads SVGIG (reference sequence). Profiled with immunoSEQ multiplex PCR; TCRdb holds only in-frame clones, not every one. In the table there are approximately 20,000 clones, 44% of which are singletons. This sequence was found in a human donor in good health; the cells came from an allogeneic mixed lymphocyte reaction. Some clones in this sample may be carry-over from other donors' samples. The sample comprised CFSE-low (dividing) CD4+ T cells sorted from an allogeneic mixed lymphocyte reaction. The genes are TRBV30 and TRBJ1-5, with D hard to call. The CDR3 coding sequence is TGTGCCTGGAGCGGGCCTCGAAGCAATCAGCCCCAGCATTTT. It translates to CAWSGPRSNQPQHF. Full variable domain (rest looked up from reference TRBV30 and TRBJ1-5): SQTIHQWPATLVQPVGSPLSLECTVEGTSNPNLYWYRQAAGRGLQLLFYSVGIGQISSEVPQNLSASRPQDRQFILSSKKLLLSDSGFYLCAWSGPRSNQPQHFGDGTRLSIL.